This is a list of T cell receptor beta chains from one sample in a study of blood T cells in healthy people across ages. MiXCR was run by TCRdb on the 5' RACE reads, yielding one entry per CDR3 protein. The top ten clones hold 30% to 45% of a sample with 600,000 to 650,000 distinct CDR3 sequences, roughly 58% of them seen once. Sequencing was done on a sample of blood. Source of these receptors: a man aged 55-75 years in good health. The conserved cysteine and the conserved F or W are not part of the CDR3 here. Fields, in order: D gene, J gene, V gene, CDR3 protein. The D gene is left open where the match is weak.

TRBD2 TRBJ2-6 TRBV3-1 ASSQDRGVGANVLT
TRBD2 TRBJ2-1 TRBV7-9 ASSTTSGRYNEQF
- TRBJ2-2 TRBV5-1 ASTRESPNTGELF
TRBD1 - TRBV29-1 SGHTGDEQY
- TRBJ2-1 TRBV4-1 ASSQDRGASSYNEQF
- TRBJ2-1 TRBV25-1 ASSRSVVSYNEQF
TRBD2 TRBJ2-3 TRBV4-2 ASSPAGGPADTQY
- TRBJ2-7 TRBV15 ATASGTVSYEQY
TRBD2 TRBJ2-2 TRBV12-3/TRBV12-4 ASSVPRGTNTGELF
TRBD1 TRBJ2-7 TRBV7-9 ASSPGQGADEQY
- TRBJ2-1 TRBV7-2 ASSFGQGALSEQF
TRBD1 TRBJ2-7 TRBV10-3 AISESGQGYEQY
TRBD1 TRBJ2-5 TRBV11-2 ASSSGQAAQETQY
- TRBJ2-3 TRBV20-1 SARRGAGAGTDTQY
TRBD2 TRBJ2-7 TRBV5-5 ASSLGGGPASYEQY
- TRBJ1-2 TRBV12-3/TRBV12-4 ASKSYNNYGYT
- TRBJ2-6 TRBV15 ATSSRSSGANVLT
- TRBJ1-2 TRBV7-2 ASSPGLNNYGYT
- TRBJ2-1 TRBV18 ASSRMTSRGGYNEQF
- TRBJ1-3 TRBV7-9 ASRGISGNTIY
TRBD1 TRBJ2-1 TRBV5-1 ASSEGQGTYNEQF
TRBD1 TRBJ1-6 TRBV25-1 ASSNIGGLNSPLH
- TRBJ2-7 TRBV5-1 ASSLQGGRYEQY
- TRBJ1-2 TRBV6-5 ASSYSSGVRVYGYT
TRBD2 TRBJ2-1 TRBV29-1 SGAGGLSYNEQF
TRBD2 TRBJ2-7 TRBV29-1 SVTRGGSYEQY
- TRBJ2-2 TRBV4-1 ASSQVGRRELF